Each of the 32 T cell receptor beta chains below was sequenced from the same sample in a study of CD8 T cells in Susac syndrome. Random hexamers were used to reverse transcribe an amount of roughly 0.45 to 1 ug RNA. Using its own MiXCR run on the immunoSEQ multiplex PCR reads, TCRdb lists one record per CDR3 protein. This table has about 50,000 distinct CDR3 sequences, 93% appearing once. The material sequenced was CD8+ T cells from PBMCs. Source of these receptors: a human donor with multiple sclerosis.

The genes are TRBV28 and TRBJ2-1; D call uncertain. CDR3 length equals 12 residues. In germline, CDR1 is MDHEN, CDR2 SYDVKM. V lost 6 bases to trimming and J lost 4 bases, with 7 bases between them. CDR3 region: CASSLDYNEQFF. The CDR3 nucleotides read TGTGCCAGCAGCCTCGATTACAATGAGCAGTTCTTC.

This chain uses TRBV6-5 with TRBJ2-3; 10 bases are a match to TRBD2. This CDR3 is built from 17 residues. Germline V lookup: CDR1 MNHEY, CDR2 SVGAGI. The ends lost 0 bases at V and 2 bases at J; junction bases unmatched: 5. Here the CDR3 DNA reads TGTGCCAGCAGTTACTCCCAGCGGGGGGGATACACAGATACGCAGTATTTT. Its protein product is CASSYSQRGGYTDTQYF.

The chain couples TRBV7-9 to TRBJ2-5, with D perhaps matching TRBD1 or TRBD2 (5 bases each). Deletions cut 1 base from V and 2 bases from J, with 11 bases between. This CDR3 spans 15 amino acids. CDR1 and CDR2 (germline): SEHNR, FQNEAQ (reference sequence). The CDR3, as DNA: TGTGCCAGCAGCTTAGGGCCAGGGAGTCAAGAGACCCAGTACTTC. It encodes CASSLGPGSQETQYF.

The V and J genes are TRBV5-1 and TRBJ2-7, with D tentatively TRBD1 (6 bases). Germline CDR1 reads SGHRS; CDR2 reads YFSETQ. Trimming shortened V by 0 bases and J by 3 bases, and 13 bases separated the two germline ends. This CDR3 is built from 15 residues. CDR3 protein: CASSLGAGTYYEQYF. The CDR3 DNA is TGCGCCAGCAGCTTGGGGGCCGGGACATACTACGAGCAGTACTTC.

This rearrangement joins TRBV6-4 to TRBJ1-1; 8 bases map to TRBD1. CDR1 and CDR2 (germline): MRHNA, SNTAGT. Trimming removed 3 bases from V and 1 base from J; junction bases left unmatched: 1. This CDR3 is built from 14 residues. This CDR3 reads CASSEQGENTEAFF. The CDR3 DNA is TGTGCCAGCAGTGAACAGGGGGAGAACACTGAAGCTTTCTTT.

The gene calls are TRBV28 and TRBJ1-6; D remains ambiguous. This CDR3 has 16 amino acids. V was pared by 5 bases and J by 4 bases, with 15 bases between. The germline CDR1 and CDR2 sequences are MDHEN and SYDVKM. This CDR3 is CASSARTGSYNSPLHF. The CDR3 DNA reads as TGTGCCAGCAGTGCGCGGACCGGGTCGTATAATTCACCCCTCCACTTT.

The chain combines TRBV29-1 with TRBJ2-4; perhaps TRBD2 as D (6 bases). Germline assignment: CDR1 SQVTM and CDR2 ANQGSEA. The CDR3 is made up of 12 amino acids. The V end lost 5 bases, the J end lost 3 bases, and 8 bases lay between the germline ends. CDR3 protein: CSVLEGKNIQYF. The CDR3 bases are TGCAGCGTTCTGGAGGGCAAAAACATTCAGTACTTC. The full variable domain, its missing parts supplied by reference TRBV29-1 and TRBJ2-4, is SAVISQKPSRDICQRGTSLTIQCQVDSQVTMMFWYRQQPGQSLTLIATANQGSEATYESGFVIDKFPISRPNLTFSTLTVSNMSPEDSSIYLCSVLEGKNIQYFGAGTRLSVL.

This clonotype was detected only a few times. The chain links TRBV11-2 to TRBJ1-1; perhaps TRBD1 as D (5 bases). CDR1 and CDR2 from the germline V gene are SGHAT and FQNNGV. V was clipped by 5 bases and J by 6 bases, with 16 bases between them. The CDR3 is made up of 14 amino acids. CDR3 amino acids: CASSPWGRGAEAFF. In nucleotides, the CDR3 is TGTGCCAGCAGCCCCTGGGGTCGGGGGGCTGAAGCTTTCTTT.

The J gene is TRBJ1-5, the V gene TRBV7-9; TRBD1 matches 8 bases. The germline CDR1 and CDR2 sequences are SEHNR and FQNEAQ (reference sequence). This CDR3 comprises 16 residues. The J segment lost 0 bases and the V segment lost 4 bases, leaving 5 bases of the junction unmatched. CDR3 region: CASSSGQDLSNQPQHF. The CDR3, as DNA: TGTGCCAGCAGCTCGGGACAGGACCTTAGCAATCAGCCCCAGCATTTT. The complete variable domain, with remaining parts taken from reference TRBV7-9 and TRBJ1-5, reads DTGVSQNPRHKITKRGQNVTFRCDPISEHNRLYWYRQTLGQGPEFLTYFQNEAQLEKSRLLSDRFSAERPKGSFSTLEIQRTEQGDSAMYLCASSSGQDLSNQPQHFGDGTRLSIL.

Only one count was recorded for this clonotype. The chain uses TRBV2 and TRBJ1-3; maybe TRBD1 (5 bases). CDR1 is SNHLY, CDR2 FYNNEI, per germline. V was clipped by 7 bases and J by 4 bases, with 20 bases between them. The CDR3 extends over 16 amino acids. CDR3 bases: TGTGCCAGCATTCTCCCTTCGGACACAAAGGGAAACACCATATATTTT. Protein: CASILPSDTKGNTIYF.

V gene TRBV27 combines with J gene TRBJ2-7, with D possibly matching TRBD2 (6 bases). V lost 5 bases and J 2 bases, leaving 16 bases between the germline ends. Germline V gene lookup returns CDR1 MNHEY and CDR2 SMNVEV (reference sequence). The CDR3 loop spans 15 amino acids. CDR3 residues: CASSPLGGNAYEQYF. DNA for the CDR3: TGTGCCAGCAGTCCGCTTGGCGGGAATGCCTACGAGCAGTACTTC.

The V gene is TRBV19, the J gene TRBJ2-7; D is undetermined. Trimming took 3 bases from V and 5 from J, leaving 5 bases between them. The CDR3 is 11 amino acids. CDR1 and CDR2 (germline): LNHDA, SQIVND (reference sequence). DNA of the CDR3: TGTGCCAGTAGTATGGGTAACGAGCAGTACTTC. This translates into CASSMGNEQYF.

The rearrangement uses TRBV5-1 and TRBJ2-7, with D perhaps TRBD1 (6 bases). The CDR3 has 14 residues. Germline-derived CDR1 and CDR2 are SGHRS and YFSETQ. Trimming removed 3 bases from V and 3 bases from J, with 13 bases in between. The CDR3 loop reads CASSSLRGVYEQYF. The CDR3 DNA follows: TGCGCCAGCAGCTCCCTCAGGGGAGTCTACGAGCAGTACTTC. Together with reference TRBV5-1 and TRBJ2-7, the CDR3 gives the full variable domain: KAGVTQTPRYLIKTRGQQVTLSCSPISGHRSVSWYQQTPGQGLQFLFEYFSETQRNKGNFPGRFSGRQFSNSRSEMNVSTLELGDSALYLCASSSLRGVYEQYFGPGTRLTVT.

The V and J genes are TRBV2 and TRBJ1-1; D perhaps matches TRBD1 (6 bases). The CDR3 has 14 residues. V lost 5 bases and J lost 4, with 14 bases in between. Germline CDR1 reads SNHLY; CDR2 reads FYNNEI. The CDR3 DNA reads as TGTGCCAGCAGTTGGGGGCCGGGAAGCACTGAAGCTTTCTTT. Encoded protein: CASSWGPGSTEAFF.

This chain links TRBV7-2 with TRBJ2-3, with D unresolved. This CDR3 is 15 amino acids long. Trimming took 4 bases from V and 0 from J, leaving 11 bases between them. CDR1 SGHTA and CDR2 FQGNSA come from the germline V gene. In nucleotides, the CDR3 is TGTGCCAGCAGCTCAGGCCCGAGGAGCACAGATACGCAGTATTTT. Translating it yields CASSSGPRSTDTQYF.

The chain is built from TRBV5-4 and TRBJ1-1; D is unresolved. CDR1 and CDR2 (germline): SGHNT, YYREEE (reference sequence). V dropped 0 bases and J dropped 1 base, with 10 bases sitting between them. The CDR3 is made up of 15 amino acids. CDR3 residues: CASSLGSAGNTEAFF. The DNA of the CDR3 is TGTGCCAGCAGCTTGGGGTCGGCTGGGAACACTGAAGCTTTCTTT.

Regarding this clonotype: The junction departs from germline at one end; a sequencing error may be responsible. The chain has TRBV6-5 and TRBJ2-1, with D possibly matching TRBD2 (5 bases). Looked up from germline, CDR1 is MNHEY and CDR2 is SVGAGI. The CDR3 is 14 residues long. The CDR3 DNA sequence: TGTGCCAGCAGTTCTGTGGTAGAGGGCAATGAGCTGTTCTTC. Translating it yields CASSSVVEGNELFF.

The DNA for the CDR3 is TGTGCCACCGGGGGGGATGCCCGTGGAGGCACAGATACGCAGTATTTT. Its protein product is CATGGDARGGTDTQYF. The V gene is TRBV6-4, the J gene TRBJ2-3; the match to TRBD2 covers 8 bases. The length of the CDR3 is 16 residues. The V gene's germline CDR1 is MRHNA and CDR2 SNTAGT. V shed 10 bases, J shed 1 base, and the junction held 13 bases outside the gene matches.

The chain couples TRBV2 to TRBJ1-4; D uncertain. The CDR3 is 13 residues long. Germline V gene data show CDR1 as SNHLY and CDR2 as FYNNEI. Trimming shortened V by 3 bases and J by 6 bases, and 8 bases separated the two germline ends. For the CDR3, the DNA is TGTGCCAGCAGTGACATGGTTGATGAAAAACTGTTTTTT. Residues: CASSDMVDEKLFF.

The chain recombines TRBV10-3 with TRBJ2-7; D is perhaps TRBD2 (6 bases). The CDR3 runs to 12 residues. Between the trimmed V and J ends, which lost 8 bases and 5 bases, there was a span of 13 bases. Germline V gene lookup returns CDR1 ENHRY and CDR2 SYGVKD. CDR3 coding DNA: TGTGCCATCTCCTGGGGAGGAGACGAGCAGTACTTC. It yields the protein CAISWGGDEQYF.

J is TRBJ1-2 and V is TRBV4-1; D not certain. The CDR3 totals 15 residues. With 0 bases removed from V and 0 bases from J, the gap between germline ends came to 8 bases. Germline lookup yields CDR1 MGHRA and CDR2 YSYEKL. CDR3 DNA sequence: TGCGCCAGCAGCCAAGATCGGGGAGCTAACTATGGCTACACCTTC. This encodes CASSQDRGANYGYTF.

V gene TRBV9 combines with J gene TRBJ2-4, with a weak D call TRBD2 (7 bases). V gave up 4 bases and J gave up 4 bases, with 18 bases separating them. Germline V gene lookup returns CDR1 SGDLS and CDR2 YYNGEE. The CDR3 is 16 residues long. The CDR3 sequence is CASSRRTGGQKNIQYF. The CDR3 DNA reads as TGTGCCAGCAGCCGGCGAACGGGGGGCCAAAAAAACATTCAGTACTTC.

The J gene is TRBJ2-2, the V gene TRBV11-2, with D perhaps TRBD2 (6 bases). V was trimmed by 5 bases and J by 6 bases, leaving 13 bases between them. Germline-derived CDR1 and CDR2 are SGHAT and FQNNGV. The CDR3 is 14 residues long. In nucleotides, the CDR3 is TGTGCCAGCAGCCCTACTACGGGGGCCGGGGAGCTGTTTTTT. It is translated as CASSPTTGAGELFF.

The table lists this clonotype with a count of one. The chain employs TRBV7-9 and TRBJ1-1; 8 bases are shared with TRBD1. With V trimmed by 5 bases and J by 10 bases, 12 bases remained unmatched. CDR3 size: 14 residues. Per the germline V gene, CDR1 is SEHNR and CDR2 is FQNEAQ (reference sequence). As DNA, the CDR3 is TGTGCCAGCAGCCCCCGGGACAGGCCTCGAAGAGCTTTCTTT. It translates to CASSPRDRPRRAFF. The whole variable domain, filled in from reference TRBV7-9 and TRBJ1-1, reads DTGVSQNPRHKITKRGQNVTFRCDPISEHNRLYWYRQTLGQGPEFLTYFQNEAQLEKSRLLSDRFSAERPKGSFSTLEIQRTEQGDSAMYLCASSPRDRPRRAFFGQGTRLTVV.

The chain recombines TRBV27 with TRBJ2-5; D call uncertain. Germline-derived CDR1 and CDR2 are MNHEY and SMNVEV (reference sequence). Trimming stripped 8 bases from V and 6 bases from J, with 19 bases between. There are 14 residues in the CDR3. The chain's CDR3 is CASRWRSPRKTQYF. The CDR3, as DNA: TGTGCCAGCCGCTGGCGGTCCCCCCGGAAGACCCAGTACTTC.

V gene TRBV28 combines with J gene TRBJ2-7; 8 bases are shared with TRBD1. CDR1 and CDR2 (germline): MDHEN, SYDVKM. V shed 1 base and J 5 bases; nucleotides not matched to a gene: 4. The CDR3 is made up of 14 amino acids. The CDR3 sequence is CASSLFQGADEQYF. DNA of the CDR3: TGTGCCAGCAGTTTATTCCAGGGGGCAGACGAGCAGTACTTC.

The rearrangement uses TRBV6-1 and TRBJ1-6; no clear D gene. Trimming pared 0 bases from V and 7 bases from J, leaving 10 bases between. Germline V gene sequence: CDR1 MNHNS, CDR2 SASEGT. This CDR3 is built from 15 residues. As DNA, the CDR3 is TGTGCCAGCAGTGAAGCGCTTGAGGGAAATTCACCCCTCCACTTT. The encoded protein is CASSEALEGNSPLHF.

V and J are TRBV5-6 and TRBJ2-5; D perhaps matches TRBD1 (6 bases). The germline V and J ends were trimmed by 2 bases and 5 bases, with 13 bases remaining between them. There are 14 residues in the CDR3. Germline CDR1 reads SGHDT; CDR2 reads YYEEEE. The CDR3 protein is CASSLIQGKETQYF. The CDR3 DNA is TGTGCCAGCAGCTTAATACAGGGCAAGGAGACCCAGTACTTC.

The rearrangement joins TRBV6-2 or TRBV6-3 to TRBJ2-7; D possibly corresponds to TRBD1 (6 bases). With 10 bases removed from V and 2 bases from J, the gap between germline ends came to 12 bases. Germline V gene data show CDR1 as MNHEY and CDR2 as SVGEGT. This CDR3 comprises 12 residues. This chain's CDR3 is CATLGAAYEQYF. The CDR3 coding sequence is TGTGCCACCCTGGGGGCCGCCTACGAGCAGTACTTC.

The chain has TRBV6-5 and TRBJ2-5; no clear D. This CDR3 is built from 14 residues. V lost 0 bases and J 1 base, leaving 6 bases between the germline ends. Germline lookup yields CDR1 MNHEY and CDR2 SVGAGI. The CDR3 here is CASSYSNAQETQYF. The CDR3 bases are TGTGCCAGCAGTTACTCGAACGCCCAAGAGACCCAGTACTTC.

DNA for the CDR3: TGTGCCAGCAGCCGAAGGGACAGACAGGAGCAGTACTTC. It yields the protein CASSRRDRQEQYF. The genes are TRBV7-9 and TRBJ2-7, with 7 bases identical to TRBD1. The CDR3 has 13 residues. Trimming cost V 5 bases and J 7 bases; bases outside gene matches: 8. Germline assignment: CDR1 SEHNR and CDR2 FQNEAQ (reference sequence).

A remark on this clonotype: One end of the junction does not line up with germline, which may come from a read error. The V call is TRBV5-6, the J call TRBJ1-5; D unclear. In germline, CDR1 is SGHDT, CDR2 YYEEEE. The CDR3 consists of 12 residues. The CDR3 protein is CASSLGNLPQHF. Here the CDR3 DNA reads TGTGCCAGCAGCTTAGGCAATCTGCCCCAGCATTTT.